The clone carrying this T cell receptor (beta chain) has just one count. Sequenced by immunoSEQ multiplex PCR; TCRdb stores in-frame clones only, minus some. The table includes just over 150,000 clones, approximately 94% detected once. This sample is drawn from a study of control samples from healthy donors and cancer patients. Per germline, CDR1 KGHSH and CDR2 LQKENI. The CDR3 totals 14 residues. V was pared by 6 bases and J by 6 bases, with 12 bases between. The receptor's source is a middle-aged woman in good health. The J gene is TRBJ1-6, the V gene TRBV18; possible D gene TRBD1, 6 bases. The sequenced sample was blood. In nucleotides, the CDR3 is TGTGCCAGCTCTCTGGACAGACTTAATTCACCCCTCCACTTT. Amino acid sequence: CASSLDRLNSPLHF. The whole variable domain, remainder taken from reference TRBV18 and TRBJ1-6, is NAGVMQNPRHLVRRRGQEARLRCSPMKGHSHVYWYRQLPEEGLKFMVYLQKENIIDESGMPKERFSAEFPKEGPSILRIQQVVRGDSAAYFCASSLDRLNSPLHFGNGTRLTVT.